The present entry profiles one TCR beta chain with its context. What it recognizes is unknown. Per germline, CDR1 SGHTA and CDR2 FQGNSA. CDR3 length equals 16 residues. V shed 3 bases, J shed 5 bases, and the junction held 8 bases outside the gene matches. The table came from immunoSEQ multiplex PCR; TCRdb's copy has only in-frame clones and leaves some out. The sample includes 130,000 to 150,000 clones, around four fifths of them seen just once. This specimen comes from a study of T cell responses to AZD1222 COVID-19 vaccine. The study's findings and limits: Clonal diversity may have been underestimated, and the donors were mostly white British, with more females than males. Vaccine-associated CD4 TCRs ranged over spike, dominating at 160-218 and 743-854. Unmutated variant regions reportedly attract nearly half of all spike-specific TCRs. Only after the peak T cell response were repertoires sampled.

The specimen was peripheral blood, collected on day 0 of MenACWY control vaccination. This TCR was sampled from an adult in good health. This rearrangement joins TRBV7-2 to TRBJ2-1; 9 bases agree with TRBD2. In nucleotides, the CDR3 is TGTGCCAGCAGCTTGGGCCCTAGCGGGGCGAACAATGAGCAGTTCTTC. Translated, it gives CASSLGPSGANNEQFF.